This T cell receptor beta chain was sequenced in a study of identical twins. Study-wide points: Monozygotic twin pairs showed more out-of-frame TCR alpha sharing than models estimated.

CDR1 is SQVTM, CDR2 ANQGSEA, per germline. Deletions cut 2 bases from V and 8 bases from J, with 12 bases between. The CDR3 has 13 amino acids. Template switching added a universal primer site, and cDNA bore unique molecular identifiers. From the 5' RACE reads, TCRdb called clonotypes with MiXCR, one entry per CDR3 protein. Of about 700,000 distinct CDR3 sequences listed, about 9.4% were seen once; the top ten hold 0.75% to 1%. At least ten counts were recorded for this clonotype. Antigen: not known. The data were also submitted as part of a second study, on yellow fever vaccine responses in identical twins.

The sequence derives from a woman in her late teens or twenties in good health. The chain joins TRBV29-1 to TRBJ1-4; D is possibly TRBD1 (5 bases). The sample was PBMCs. As DNA, the CDR3 is TGCAGCGTTGAAACGACAGCCAGGGAAAAACTGTTTTTT. This encodes CSVETTAREKLFF.